These 12 T cell receptor beta chains originate from one sample sequenced in a study of identical twins listed by TCRdb under 2016. Libraries were constructed by 5' RACE. Sequencing relied on an Illumina HiSeq 2000. TCRdb ran its own pipeline on the public reads, namely fastp trimming at Q25 and MiXCR clone calling, and kept in-frame beta chains. Rows are unified per CDR3 protein, each entry keeping the most common DNA and genes. The sample table shows a few hundred thousand distinct CDR3 sequences, and approximately 11% are seen once. The ten largest clones take up 4% to 5% of the sample. This sample also belongs to another study, concerning yellow fever vaccine responses in identical twins.

Specimen: memory (CD45RO+) T cells sorted from blood. The cell subset or site label, as the study defines it: CD45RO+ enriched T cells. These receptors were collected from a woman between 18 and 29 years old in good health.

This clonotype was observed a few times. The gene calls are TRBV27 and TRBJ2-7; 12 bases agree with TRBD1. The CDR3 is made up of 15 amino acids. The V and J ends lost 5 bases and 4 bases, in that order; junction bases with no gene match: 6. Germline V lookup: CDR1 MNHEY, CDR2 SMNVEV (reference sequence). The CDR3 DNA reads TGTGCCAGCAGTCGAGGGACAGGGGGCTTATACGAGCAGTACTTC. Protein product: CASSRGTGGLYEQYF.

In this sample, this clonotype turned up a few times. This sequence joins TRBV29-1 and TRBJ1-2; TRBD1 matches at 7 bases. This CDR3 is 13 amino acids long. Germline CDR1 is SQVTM and CDR2 is ANQGSEA. With V trimmed by 3 bases and J by 4 bases, 5 bases remained unmatched. The CDR3 loop is CSVEGQPRYGYTF. CDR3 DNA: TGCAGCGTTGAGGGACAGCCCCGCTATGGCTACACCTTC.

The V gene is TRBV15, the J gene TRBJ2-7; 7 nucleotides align to TRBD1. V was pared by 0 bases and J by 0 bases, with 5 bases of the junction left unmatched. This CDR3 region has 16 residues. Germline V lookup: CDR1 LNHNV, CDR2 YYDKDF (reference sequence). The CDR3 DNA is TGTGCCACCAGCAGAGATCTCGGGGACAGCTCCTACGAGCAGTACTTC. Protein: CATSRDLGDSSYEQYF.

V usage is TRBV2 and J usage is TRBJ1-2; D may be TRBD1 (5 bases). The CDR3 has 13 residues. The ends were cut back, 7 bases at V and 1 base at J, with 10 bases in the middle. Germline V lookup: CDR1 SNHLY, CDR2 FYNNEI. The CDR3 here is CASKAGSNYGYTF. The CDR3 nucleotides are TGTGCCAGCAAGGCAGGGAGTAACTATGGCTACACCTTC.

This chain joins TRBV7-9 and TRBJ2-1; 12 bases agree with TRBD2. V shed 5 bases, J shed 6 bases, and the junction held 11 bases outside the gene matches. This CDR3 is built from 17 residues. CDR1 and CDR2 from the germline V gene are SEHNR and FQNEAQ (reference sequence). The CDR3 nucleotides are TGTGCCAGCAGCGAAGCTAGCGGGAGGGTTCTGGTCAATGAGCAGTTCTTC. The encoded protein is CASSEASGRVLVNEQFF.

This clonotype was detected a few times. J is TRBJ1-1 and V is TRBV11-2; D not certain. CDR1 and CDR2 from the germline V gene are SGHAT and FQNNGV. Trimming took 3 bases from V and 3 from J, leaving 8 bases between them. The CDR3 length is 13 residues. This CDR3 is CASSFRYDTEAFF. CDR3 bases: TGTGCCAGCAGCTTCCGGTATGACACTGAAGCTTTCTTT.

This clonotype was seen repeatedly, ten times or more. The rearrangement joins TRBV12-3 or TRBV12-4 to TRBJ2-3, with TRBD1 matching 9 bases. This CDR3 region has 16 residues. J gave up 2 bases and V 6 bases, and 9 bases lay outside the gene matches. CDR3 amino acids: CASSIGQGRFTDTQYF. The CDR3 coding sequence is TGTGCCAGCAGCATCGGACAGGGGCGGTTCACAGATACGCAGTATTTT.

This clonotype has more than one count but fewer than ten. This chain links TRBV7-9 with TRBJ2-5, with unresolved D. V was cut by 4 bases and J by 5 bases, with 17 bases left in between. Germline V gene sequence: CDR1 SEHNR, CDR2 FQNEAQ (reference sequence). The CDR3 sequence is 15 residues long. CDR3 nucleotides: TGTGCCAGCAGCTCCCAGCAGACCATCAGGGAGACCCAGTACTTC. Translating gives CASSSQQTIRETQYF.

V and J are TRBV18 and TRBJ2-1; D not resolved. The CDR3 loop spans 15 amino acids. V was trimmed by 3 bases and J by 0 bases, leaving 9 bases between them. Germline assignment: CDR1 KGHSH and CDR2 LQKENI. This chain's CDR3 is CASSPLPSSYNEQFF. CDR3 DNA: TGTGCCAGCTCACCTCTACCGAGCTCCTACAATGAGCAGTTCTTC.

The chain carries TRBV20-1 and TRBJ1-1; D is ambiguous. V was pared by 1 base and J by 0 bases, with 6 bases between. Germline values: CDR1 DFQATT, CDR2 SNEGSKA (reference sequence). CDR3 length: 13 residues. CDR3 loop: CSARVGVNTEAFF. In DNA, the CDR3 is TGCAGTGCTAGAGTTGGGGTGAACACTGAAGCTTTCTTT.

This clonotype was seen a few times. The rearrangement joins TRBV18 to TRBJ1-4; D gene unclear. This CDR3 has 14 amino acids. The ends were cut back, 6 bases at V and 3 bases at J, with 11 bases in the middle. From germline, CDR1 is KGHSH and CDR2 LQKENI. CDR3 amino acids: CASSPGYPNEKLFF. In DNA, the CDR3 is TGTGCCAGCTCCCCGGGTTATCCTAATGAAAAACTGTTTTTT. Supplemented by reference TRBV18 and TRBJ1-4, the full variable domain reads NAGVMQNPRHLVRRRGQEARLRCSPMKGHSHVYWYRQLPEEGLKFMVYLQKENIIDESGMPKERFSAEFPKEGPSILRIQQVVRGDSAAYFCASSPGYPNEKLFFGSGTQLSVL.

This clonotype showed up just a few times. This chain connects TRBV7-8 to TRBJ2-2; D remains unclear. Germline V CDR1 and CDR2: SGHVS, FQNEAQ. The CDR3 is 14 amino acids. V dropped 2 bases and J dropped 0 bases, with 4 bases sitting between them. The chain's CDR3 is CASSLSPNTGELFF. The CDR3 DNA is TGTGCCAGCAGCTTAAGCCCGAACACCGGGGAGCTGTTTTTT. Full variable domain (outside the CDR3, taken from reference TRBV7-8 and TRBJ2-2): GAGVSQSPRYKVAKRGQDVALRCDPISGHVSLFWYQQALGQGPEFLTYFQNEAQLDKSGLPSDRFFAERPEGSVSTLKIQRTQQEDSAVYLCASSLSPNTGELFFGEGSRLTVL.